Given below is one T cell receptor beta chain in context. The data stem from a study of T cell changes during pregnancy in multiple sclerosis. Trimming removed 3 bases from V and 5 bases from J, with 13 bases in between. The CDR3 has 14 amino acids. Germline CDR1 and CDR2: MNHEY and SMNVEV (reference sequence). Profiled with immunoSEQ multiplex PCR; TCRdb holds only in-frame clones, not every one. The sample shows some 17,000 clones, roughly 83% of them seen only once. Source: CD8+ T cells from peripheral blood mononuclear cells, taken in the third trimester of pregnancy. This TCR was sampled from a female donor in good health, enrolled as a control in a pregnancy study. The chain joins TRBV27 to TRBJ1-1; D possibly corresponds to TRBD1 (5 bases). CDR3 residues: CASSFGGWGTEAFF. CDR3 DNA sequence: TGTGCCAGCAGTTTCGGGGGTTGGGGGACTGAAGCTTTCTTT.